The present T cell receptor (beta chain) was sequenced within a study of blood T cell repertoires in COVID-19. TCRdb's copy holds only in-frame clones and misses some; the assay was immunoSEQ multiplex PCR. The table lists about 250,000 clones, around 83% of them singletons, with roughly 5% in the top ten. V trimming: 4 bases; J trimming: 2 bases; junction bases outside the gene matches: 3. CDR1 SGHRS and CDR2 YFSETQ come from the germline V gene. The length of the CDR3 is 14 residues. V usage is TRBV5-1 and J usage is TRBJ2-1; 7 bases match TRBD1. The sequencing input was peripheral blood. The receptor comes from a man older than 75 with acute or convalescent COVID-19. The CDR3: CASSGGQTYNEQFF. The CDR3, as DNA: TGCGCCAGCAGCGGGGGACAGACCTACAATGAGCAGTTCTTC.